This note documents a single TCR beta chain sequence. The data were taken from a study of blood T cell repertoires in COVID-19. Study-level background: Acute and convalescent COVID-19 samples came from the United States, Italy and Spain.

Authors' analysis steps: Reference gene primer amplification gave nucleated cell count estimates. Clones were read by immunoSEQ multiplex PCR, and TCRdb kept only the in-frame ones, dropping some. V and J calls and clone size come straight from that table; D and trimming were deduced from the DNA. Among around 250,000 clones listed, 86% were seen once. The CDR3 covers 16 residues. V lost 1 base, J lost 0 bases, and 11 bases lay in between. Germline V CDR1 and CDR2: KGHSH, LQKENI. Material: peripheral blood. The receptor was derived from a woman under 40 with active or convalescent COVID-19. This chain uses TRBV18 with TRBJ2-3, with D possibly being TRBD2 (5 bases). The CDR3: CASSPLAPTSTDTQYF. The CDR3 nucleotides read TGTGCCAGCTCACCACTAGCGCCGACTAGCACAGATACGCAGTATTTT.